Here is one TCR beta chain with its context. What it recognizes is unknown. These data are taken from a study of T cells in Graves' hyperthyroidism and ophthalmopathy. Study results and caveats: Most thyroid clonotypes with frequency above 0.001 were detected in blood. With a median lead of around 5.9 months before onset, the model predicted ophthalmopathy. Ophthalmopathy stood apart from stable hyperthyroidism in a 13 V-J model.

The V segment lost 6 bases and the J segment 5 bases; nucleotides outside the gene matches: 8. Germline CDR1 reads SNHLY; CDR2 reads FYNNEI. The CDR3 contains 14 residues. Each diagnosis was grounded in clinical symptoms, serum thyroxine and TRAb, thyroid ultrasound, and orbital computed tomography. RNA transcripts yielded amplified TCR beta CDR3 regions. HTBI primers were used for first-round RT-PCR of the TCR CDR3. TCRdb redid the calling of the multiplex PCR reads with MiXCR, one entry per CDR3 protein. Here the sample spans 550,000 to 600,000 distinct CDR3 sequences, under 60% being singletons. Sequencing was carried out using peripheral blood or thyroid tissue (not recorded which). This clonotype originated in an adult woman with Graves' disease, either hyperthyroidism or ophthalmopathy (not recorded which). This chain joins TRBV2 and TRBJ2-5, with TRBD2 matching 8 bases. CDR3 sequence reads: CASSSLAGSETQYF. CDR3 DNA sequence: TGTGCCAGCAGCTCCCTAGCGGGTTCGGAGACCCAGTACTTC.